This T cell receptor beta chain was identified in a study of OX40 agonist ivuxolimab in advanced cancers. Broader study findings: Dosing at 0.1 to 3.0 mg/kg was accompanied by clonal expansion of CD4+ and CD8+ blood T cells by week 6. Partial responders treated at 0.1-3.0 mg/kg exhibited clonal expansion among the lowest measured. Averaged across samples, CD8+ T cells carried more expanded clones than CD4+ did.

The CDR3 loop spans 14 amino acids. Trimming took 2 bases from V and 5 from J; bases not matched to a gene: 3. The germline gives CDR1 SGHDT, CDR2 YYEEEE. A remark on this clone: Its antigen is unidentified.

The method was immunoSEQ multiplex PCR; TCRdb's version includes in-frame clones alone and lacks a portion of them. The repertoire holds tens of thousands of clones, with approximately 90% as singletons. The sequencing used CD4+ or CD8+ T cells sorted from blood, collected in a trial of the OX40 agonist ivuxolimab. The chain is built from TRBV5-6 and TRBJ2-7; TRBD1 matches 11 bases. The source is an adult with an advanced solid tumor such as melanoma, head and neck, liver or kidney cancer. In DNA, the CDR3 is TGTGCCAGCAGCTTCGGGACAGGGGGTCACGAGCAGTACTTC. Its protein is CASSFGTGGHEQYF.